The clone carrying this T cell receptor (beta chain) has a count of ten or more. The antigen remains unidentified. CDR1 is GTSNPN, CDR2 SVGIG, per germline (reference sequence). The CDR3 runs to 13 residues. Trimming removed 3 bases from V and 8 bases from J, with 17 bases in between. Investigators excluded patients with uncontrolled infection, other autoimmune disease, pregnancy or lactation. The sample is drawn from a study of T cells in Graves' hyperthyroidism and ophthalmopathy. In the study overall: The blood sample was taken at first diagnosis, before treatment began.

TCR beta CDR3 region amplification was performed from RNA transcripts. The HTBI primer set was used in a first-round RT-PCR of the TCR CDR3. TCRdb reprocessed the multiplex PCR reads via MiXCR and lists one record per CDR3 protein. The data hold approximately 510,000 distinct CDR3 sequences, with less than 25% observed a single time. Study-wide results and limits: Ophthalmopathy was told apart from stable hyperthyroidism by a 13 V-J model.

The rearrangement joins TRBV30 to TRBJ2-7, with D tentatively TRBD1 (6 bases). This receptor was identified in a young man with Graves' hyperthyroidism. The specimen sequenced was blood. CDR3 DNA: TGTGCCTGGAGCGGCCTACAGGGCTCCAAGCAGTACTTC. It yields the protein CAWSGLQGSKQYF.